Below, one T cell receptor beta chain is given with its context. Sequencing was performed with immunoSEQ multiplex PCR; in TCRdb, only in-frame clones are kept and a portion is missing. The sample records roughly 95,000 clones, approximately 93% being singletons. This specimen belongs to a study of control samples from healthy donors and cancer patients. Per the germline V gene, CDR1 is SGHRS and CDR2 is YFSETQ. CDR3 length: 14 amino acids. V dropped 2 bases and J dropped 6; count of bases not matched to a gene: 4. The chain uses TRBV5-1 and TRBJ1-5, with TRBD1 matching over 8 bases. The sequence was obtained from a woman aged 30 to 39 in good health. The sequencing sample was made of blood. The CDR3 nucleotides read TGCGCCAGCAGCTTCGGACAGGGTGGTCAGCCCCAGCATTTT. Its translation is CASSFGQGGQPQHF.